Shown below are 13 T cell receptor beta chains from a single sample sequenced in a study of preoperative IRX-2 immunotherapy in early breast cancer. Treatment here: preoperative locoregional IRX-2 cytokine immunotherapy. The table came from immunoSEQ multiplex PCR; TCRdb's copy has only in-frame clones and leaves some out. In the table there are about 25,000 clones, over 75% of which are singletons. The input for sequencing was lymph node tissue, taken after IRX-2 immunotherapy. These receptors were obtained from a human donor with breast cancer.

J is TRBJ1-2 and V is TRBV19; D remains unclear. The germline V gene encodes CDR1 LNHDA and CDR2 SQIVND (reference sequence). V was shortened by 5 bases and J by 0 bases, with 16 bases between the two germline ends. This CDR3 region has 16 residues. Here the CDR3 DNA reads TGTGCCAGTAGTCCCACCCCCGTCACAGCTAACTATGGCTACACCTTC. Protein sequence: CASSPTPVTANYGYTF.

This clone has a single count. This chain joins TRBV5-1 and TRBJ2-5, with D unresolved. Germline values: CDR1 SGHRS, CDR2 YFSETQ. With 1 base removed from V and 3 bases from J, the gap between germline ends came to 10 bases. This CDR3 spans 14 amino acids. CDR3 nucleotide sequence: TGCGCCAGCAGCTTGAGATCGGAAAAAGAGACCCAGTACTTC. It codes for CASSLRSEKETQYF.

The rearrangement links TRBV19 to TRBJ2-7; TRBD2 matches 7 bases. The CDR3 extends over 13 amino acids. Germline CDR1 and CDR2: LNHDA and SQIVND (reference sequence). V lost 1 base to trimming and J lost 3 bases; unmatched junction nucleotides: 0. In DNA form, the CDR3 reads TGTGCCAGTAGTATAGGCGGGGGCTACGAGCAGTACTTC. This encodes CASSIGGGYEQYF.

The chain has TRBV5-1 and TRBJ1-2, with a possible D match to TRBD1 (6 bases). The CDR3 covers 16 residues. V lost 4 bases and J lost 2, with 18 bases in between. The germline CDR1 and CDR2 sequences are SGHRS and YFSETQ. The CDR3 coding sequence is TGCGCCAGCAGCCAAGGACAGATCACGACAAACTATGGCTACACCTTC. It translates to CASSQGQITTNYGYTF.

V is TRBV6-8 and J is TRBJ1-2, with D unclear. CDR3 length: 13 amino acids. The germline V and J ends were trimmed by 3 bases and 6 bases, with 11 bases remaining between them. The germline V gene encodes CDR1 MNHGY and CDR2 SAAAGT. CDR3 amino acids: CASSYTSTDGYTF. In nucleotides, the CDR3 is TGTGCCAGCAGTTATACCTCTACCGATGGCTACACCTTC.

V and J are TRBV5-1 and TRBJ2-2; D possibly corresponds to TRBD2 (6 bases). The CDR3 extends over 15 amino acids. CDR1 and CDR2 (germline): SGHRS, YFSETQ. Trimming removed 3 bases at V and 5 bases at J, with 14 bases between. DNA for the CDR3: TGCGCCAGCAGCTCGACTAGTGTTACGACCGGGGAGCTGTTTTTT. Its translation: CASSSTSVTTGELFF.

This CDR3 is CASSPRGQNNEKLFF. The DNA of the CDR3 is TGTGCCAGCTCACCTAGGGGGCAGAACAATGAAAAACTGTTTTTT. This chain links TRBV18 with TRBJ1-4, with 7 bases identical to TRBD1. J was trimmed by 5 bases and V by 3 bases; bases with no gene match: 6. From germline, CDR1 is KGHSH and CDR2 LQKENI. The CDR3 is 15 amino acids.

The chain joins TRBV28 to TRBJ1-2; D gene uncertain. V lost 6 bases to trimming and J lost 8 bases, with 22 bases between them. Germline CDR1 MDHEN, CDR2 SYDVKM. This CDR3 contains 15 residues. This CDR3 reads CASRPSLRDQSGYTF. The CDR3 bases are TGTGCCAGCAGGCCCAGTTTAAGAGACCAGTCAGGCTACACCTTC.

V is TRBV11-3 and J is TRBJ2-3; 14 nucleotides align to TRBD2. In germline, CDR1 is SGHNT, CDR2 YENEEA. With V trimmed by 1 base and J by 1 base, 7 bases remained unmatched. This CDR3 comprises 19 residues. The CDR3 loop is CASSLGLGTSGGRTDTQYF. For the CDR3, the DNA is TGTGCCAGCAGCTTAGGCCTCGGGACTAGCGGGGGACGCACAGATACGCAGTATTTT.

The V gene is TRBV19, the J gene TRBJ1-2; 7 bases align to TRBD1. Trimming removed 1 base from V and 7 bases from J; junction bases left unmatched: 12. Germline V gene lookup returns CDR1 LNHDA and CDR2 SQIVND (reference sequence). This CDR3 is built from 16 residues. CDR3: CASSIVLLQGKGGYTF. The CDR3, as DNA: TGTGCCAGTAGTATAGTATTGCTACAGGGGAAGGGTGGCTACACCTTC.

The chain employs TRBV7-6 and TRBJ2-1, with TRBD2 matching over 15 bases. This CDR3 region has 17 residues. V shed 2 bases and J 10 bases; nucleotides not matched to a gene: 9. Germline V CDR1 and CDR2: SGHVS, FNYEAQ. The DNA for the CDR3 is TGTGCCAGCAGCTTATTTGGTTACGGACTAGCGGGGGGGGAGCAGTTCTTC. Translating it yields CASSLFGYGLAGGEQFF.

The V and J genes are TRBV9 and TRBJ2-2; maybe TRBD2 (6 bases). Germline lookup yields CDR1 SGDLS and CDR2 YYNGEE. The CDR3 contains 15 residues. With 4 bases removed from V and 2 bases from J, the gap between germline ends came to 12 bases. The CDR3 DNA reads TGTGCCAGCAGCCCCGGGACTCTTAACACCGGGGAGCTGTTTTTT. It translates to CASSPGTLNTGELFF. The entire variable domain, with the rest obtained from reference TRBV9 and TRBJ2-2, is as follows: DSGVTQTPKHLITATGQRVTLRCSPRSGDLSVYWYQQSLDQGLQFLIQYYNGEERAKGNILERFSAQQFPDLHSELNLSSLELGDSALYFCASSPGTLNTGELFFGEGSRLTVL.

The chain is built from TRBV7-1 and TRBJ2-6; 9 bases map to TRBD1. TRBV7-1 counts as an open reading frame of uncertain function. The V and J ends lost 5 bases and 4 bases, in that order; junction bases with no gene match: 6. There are 16 residues in the CDR3. The CDR3, as DNA: TGTGCCAGCAGCAAAAACAGGGGGCCAGGGGCCAACGTCCTGACTTTC. Translation gives CASSKNRGPGANVLTF.